The 15 T cell receptor beta chains listed next were all sequenced from one sample in a study of blood T cell repertoires in COVID-19. Clones were read by immunoSEQ multiplex PCR, and TCRdb kept only the in-frame ones, dropping some. The sample lists about 120,000 clones, roughly 84% occurring once. Sequenced material: peripheral blood. These receptor sequences come from a man in his 60s with acute or convalescent COVID-19.

This clone appeared a few times. The chain is built from TRBV29-1 and TRBJ2-7; D perhaps matches TRBD1 (5 bases). Germline CDR1 is SQVTM and CDR2 is ANQGSEA. CDR3 length: 11 residues. Trimming took off 5 bases at V and 5 bases at J, with 10 bases between the two ends. In DNA form, the CDR3 reads TGCAGCGTTTCACAGGCGCACGAGCAGTACTTC. Translated: CSVSQAHEQYF.

This clone was seen more than once but under ten times. This chain's CDR3 is CASSPGVAGGTQYF. The CDR3 nucleotides read TGTGCCAGCAGCCCCGGGGTAGCGGGAGGTACGCAGTATTTT. The chain has TRBV7-2 and TRBJ2-3; 10 bases line up with TRBD2. Germline loops: CDR1 SGHTA, CDR2 FQGNSA. The CDR3 extends over 14 amino acids. The ends lost 5 bases at V and 8 bases at J; junction bases unmatched: 7.

In DNA form, the CDR3 reads TGTGCCAGCAGCTTCACGACTAGCCGGGGAGAGACCCAGTACTTC. Protein sequence: CASSFTTSRGETQYF. The chain couples TRBV7-2 to TRBJ2-5; 7 positions match TRBD2. V lost 3 bases to trimming and J lost 4 bases; unmatched junction nucleotides: 8. This CDR3 is 15 amino acids long. Germline CDR1 is SGHTA and CDR2 is FQGNSA.

V gene TRBV10-3 combines with J gene TRBJ1-2; D not resolved. The germline CDR1 and CDR2 sequences are ENHRY and SYGVKD. This CDR3 contains 14 residues. The germline V and J ends were trimmed by 6 bases and 8 bases, with 19 bases remaining between them. CDR3 nucleotides: TGTGCCATCAGCGGGTCACTTATCTCCTGGGGCTACACCTTC. Encoded protein: CAISGSLISWGYTF.

V and J are TRBV5-4 and TRBJ2-3, with TRBD1 as a possible D gene (5 bases). CDR1 is SGHNT, CDR2 YYREEE, per germline (reference sequence). CDR3 length: 16 residues. Trimming stripped 0 bases from V and 6 bases from J, with 17 bases between. The CDR3 protein is CASSLASRVGSDTQYF. The CDR3 DNA follows: TGTGCCAGCAGCTTGGCATCCAGGGTAGGGTCGGATACGCAGTATTTT.

The chain joins TRBV10-3 to TRBJ2-5, with 12 positions matching TRBD1. J was trimmed by 4 bases and V by 4 bases; bases with no gene match: 7. This CDR3 region has 16 residues. Germline V CDR1 and CDR2: ENHRY, SYGVKD. CDR3 amino acids: CAISGSGQGAGETQYF. DNA of the CDR3: TGTGCCATCAGTGGATCGGGACAGGGGGCAGGAGAGACCCAGTACTTC.

This clone appeared once. The chain combines TRBV12-3 or TRBV12-4 with TRBJ2-1, with TRBD2 as a possible D gene (5 bases). The CDR3 has 13 amino acids. Trimming cost V 5 bases and J 10 bases, with 15 bases left between them. CDR3 sequence (DNA): TGTGCCAGCAGTCCCCGCCCAGGAGGCGAGCAGTTCTTC. It encodes CASSPRPGGEQFF.

This clone was detected only once. The chain recombines TRBV27 with TRBJ1-4; D remains unclear. Germline V lookup: CDR1 MNHEY, CDR2 SMNVEV (reference sequence). The V gene lost 2 bases and the J gene lost 3 bases, with 7 bases spanning the gap. The CDR3 has 14 residues. CDR3 amino acids: CASSLRGSNEKLFF. CDR3 DNA: TGTGCCAGCAGTTTACGAGGTTCTAATGAAAAACTGTTTTTT.

This chain joins TRBV28 and TRBJ1-5, with TRBD1 identical over 9 bases. The CDR3 sequence is 15 residues long. V lost 3 bases to trimming and J lost 4 bases; unmatched junction nucleotides: 4. Germline-derived CDR1 and CDR2 are MDHEN and SYDVKM. The CDR3 coding sequence is TGTGCCAGCAGTTTGGGGACAGGGAGTAATCAGCCCCAGCATTTT. Encoded protein: CASSLGTGSNQPQHF.

CDR3 region: CASRSTGDSYNEQFF. CDR3 in DNA: TGTGCCAGCAGATCGACAGGGGATTCCTACAATGAGCAGTTCTTC. V is TRBV7-3 and J is TRBJ2-1; 8 nucleotides line up with TRBD1. Germline V CDR1 and CDR2: SGHTA, FQGTGA. The J segment lost 1 base and the V segment lost 6 bases, leaving 5 bases of the junction unmatched. There are 15 residues in the CDR3.

This clone was counted a single time. The J gene is TRBJ2-2, the V gene TRBV7-2; D possibly corresponds to TRBD2 (6 bases). Germline assignment: CDR1 SGHTA and CDR2 FQGNSA. This CDR3 region has 15 residues. Deletions cut 5 bases from V and 7 bases from J, with 17 bases between. CDR3 in DNA: TGTGCCAGCAGCCCGCTGGGGGGTAGAATCGGGGAGCTGTTTTTT. This translates into CASSPLGGRIGELFF.

The chain has TRBV21-1 and TRBJ1-5; TRBD1 is the table's D call, not checked against the DNA. TRBV21-1 corresponds to a pseudogene. The CDR3 extends over 16 amino acids. The CDR3 spells CASSRPRGREDQPQHF. CDR3 coding DNA: TGTGCCAGCAGCCGTCCTCGAGGCAGGGAAGATCAGCCCCAGCATTTT.

The chain carries TRBV7-2 and TRBJ2-2, with a tentative D call TRBD1 (8 bases). This CDR3 is 16 amino acids long. CDR1 SGHTA and CDR2 FQGNSA come from the germline V gene. V was pared by 6 bases and J by 5 bases, with 19 bases between. The CDR3 region is CASRGYRGRDTGELFF. CDR3 coding DNA: TGTGCCAGCAGGGGGTACAGGGGGAGGGATACCGGGGAGCTGTTTTTT. Combining the CDR3 with reference TRBV7-2 and TRBJ2-2 gives the whole variable domain GAGVSQSPSNKVTEKGKDVELRCDPISGHTALYWYRQSLGQGLEFLIYFQGNSAPDKSGLPSDRFSAERTGGSVSTLTIQRTQQEDSAVYLCASRGYRGRDTGELFFGEGSRLTVL.

This chain links TRBV28 with TRBJ1-5; 10 bases are a match to TRBD1. With V trimmed by 5 bases and J by 4 bases, 8 bases remained unmatched. The CDR3 is 16 amino acids. Germline V gene lookup returns CDR1 MDHEN and CDR2 SYDVKM. Here the CDR3 reads CASSPSGQGENQPQHF. The CDR3 bases are TGTGCCAGCAGTCCCTCAGGACAGGGGGAGAATCAGCCCCAGCATTTT.

Regarding this clone: At one boundary the junction diverges from the germline segment, which might be a read error. This chain joins TRBV30 and TRBJ1-1; 7 bases match TRBD1. This CDR3 spans 12 amino acids. Germline CDR1 and CDR2: GTSNPN and SVGIG (reference sequence). The CDR3 sequence: CAWSGRGQEKAF. The CDR3 DNA sequence: TGTGCCTGGAGTGGAAGAGGACAGGAGAAGGCCTTT.